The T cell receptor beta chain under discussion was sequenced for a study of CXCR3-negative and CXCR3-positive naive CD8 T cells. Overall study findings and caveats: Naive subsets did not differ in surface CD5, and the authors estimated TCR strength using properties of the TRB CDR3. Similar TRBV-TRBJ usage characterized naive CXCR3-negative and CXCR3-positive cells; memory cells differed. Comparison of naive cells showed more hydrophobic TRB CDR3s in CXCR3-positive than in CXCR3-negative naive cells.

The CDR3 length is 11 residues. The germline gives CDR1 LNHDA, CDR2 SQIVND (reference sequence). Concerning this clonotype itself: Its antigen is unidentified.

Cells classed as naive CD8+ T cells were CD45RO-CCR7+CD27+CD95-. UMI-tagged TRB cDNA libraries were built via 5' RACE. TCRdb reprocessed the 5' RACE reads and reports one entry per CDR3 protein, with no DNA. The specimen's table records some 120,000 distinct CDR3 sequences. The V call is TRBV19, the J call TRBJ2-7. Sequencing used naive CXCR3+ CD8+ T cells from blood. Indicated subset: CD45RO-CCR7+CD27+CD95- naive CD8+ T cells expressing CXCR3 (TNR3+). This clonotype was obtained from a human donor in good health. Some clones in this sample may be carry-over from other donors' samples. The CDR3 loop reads CASSTGNEQYF.